This TCR beta chain appears in the sequencing data of a study of beta chain features in type 1 diabetes. Background on the study: Summed over all samples, the examined sorted cells came to roughly 110,000,000.

This clone was seen a handful of times. The target antigen is unknown. The CDR3 sequence is 15 residues long. CDR1 SGHTA and CDR2 FQGNSA come from the germline V gene. V lost 2 bases and J lost 6, with 14 bases in between. Sequenced material consisted of expressed TCRB transcripts (all of the isolated RNA was reverse transcribed). Some clones are missing from TCRdb's copy, which holds only in-frame ones; the method was immunoSEQ multiplex PCR. The sample shows hundreds of thousands of clones, roughly 10% of them seen only once. Overall study findings and caveats: All four CD4+ subsets of Type 1 diabetes patients contained TCRB CDR3s that were moderately but significantly shorter.

Source material: naive CD4+ T cells from blood. The J gene is TRBJ2-1, the V gene TRBV7-2; tentative D call: TRBD2 (6 bases). The TCR comes from a man younger than 40 with type 1 diabetes. The CDR3 protein is CASSLWRGTFNEQFF. In nucleotides, the CDR3 is TGTGCCAGCAGCTTATGGAGGGGCACCTTCAATGAGCAGTTCTTC.